The rows below give T cell receptor beta chains drawn from one sample of a study of T cells in Graves' hyperthyroidism and ophthalmopathy. TCRdb itself ran the multiplex PCR reads through MiXCR, one entry per CDR3 protein. The data hold a few hundred thousand distinct CDR3 sequences, with less than 15% observed a single time. The sample consisted of blood. The receptors originated from a woman aged 35 to 49 with Graves' hyperthyroidism. CDR3s include the opening cysteine and the closing phenylalanine or tryptophan. D genes are given only for firm matches. Clone size is stated in some rows and not others, as once, few, many or a class when expanded.

v_call	j_call	clone_size	d_call	cdr3_nt	cdr3_aa
TRBV19	TRBJ1-6	few	NA	TGTGCCAGTAGTATTGACAGTCGTAATTCACCCCTCCACTTT	CASSIDSRNSPLHF
TRBV12-3/TRBV12-4	TRBJ1-1	many	NA	TGTGCCAGCAGTAAAGGCGCGGGGGGCGGGGGCACTGAAGCTTTCTTT	CASSKGAGGGGTEAFF
TRBV6-1	TRBJ2-3	few	NA	TGTGCCAGCAGTGAATTGCGGGCACGAGGCACAGATACGCAGTATTTT	CASSELRARGTDTQYF
TRBV11-3	TRBJ2-7	many	NA	TGTGCCAGCAGCCCACAGGGAGGACTAGGGAGGAACGAGCAGTACTTC	CASSPQGGLGRNEQYF
TRBV7-2	TRBJ2-1	few	TRBD2	TGTGCCAGCAGCTTAGTAGCGGGAGGGCCCTACAATGAGCAGTTCTTC	CASSLVAGGPYNEQFF
TRBV7-3	TRBJ2-3	NA	TRBD2	TGTGCCAGCAGCCCCCGGACTAGCGGGAGGGCTGGTACGCAGTATTTT	CASSPRTSGRAGTQYF
TRBV4-1	TRBJ1-4	NA	NA	TGCGCCAGCAGCCAAGACACAACCCTGGGTGGAAAACTGTTTTTT	CASSQDTTLGGKLFF
TRBV7-9	TRBJ2-7	NA	NA	TGTGCCAGCGGCCTAGGGGGGGGGAACGAGCAGTACTTC	CASGLGGGNEQYF
TRBV28	TRBJ2-1	many	NA	TGTGCCAGCAGTTTCGGCTTTGGAGGGCTGGACAATGAGCAGTTCTTC	CASSFGFGGLDNEQFF
TRBV19	TRBJ1-1	NA	NA	TGTGCCAGTAGTAACGTATTGGGGCACCGTGGCAGGAACACTGAAGCTTTCTTT	CASSNVLGHRGRNTEAFF
TRBV25-1	TRBJ2-1	once	TRBD1	TGTGCCAGCAGTTCCGGTGCCAGGGGGCAGGATGAGCAGTTCTTC	CASSSGARGQDEQFF
TRBV13	TRBJ2-1	once	TRBD1	TGTGCCAGCAGCTCGAGTAGACAGGGTGGGTATGAGCAGTTCTTC	CASSSSRQGGYEQFF
TRBV5-6	TRBJ2-2	few	TRBD2	TGTGCCAGCAGCTTTTGGGCTAGCGGGAGGTCCGGGGAGCTGTTTTTT	CASSFWASGRSGELFF
TRBV6-1	TRBJ2-7	NA	NA	TGTGCCAGCGGTCACGGGACGGACTACGAGCAGTACTTC	CASGHGTDYEQYF
TRBV18	TRBJ2-7	many	NA	TGTGCCAGCTCACCGAAGACAGGATCCTACGAGCAGTACTTC	CASSPKTGSYEQYF
TRBV12-3/TRBV12-4	TRBJ2-5	many	TRBD2	TGTGCCAGCAGTCTCGGACTAGCGGGAGGGCCGCGAGAGACCCAGTACTTC	CASSLGLAGGPRETQYF
TRBV5-1	TRBJ2-1	many	NA	TGCGCCAGCAGCTTGGAGGACAGCTACTACAATGAGCAGTTCTTC	CASSLEDSYYNEQFF
TRBV30	TRBJ2-7	few	NA	TGTGCCGTAGAGTGGGGGGAGTTCTACGAGCAGTACTTC	CAVEWGEFYEQYF
TRBV6-2/TRBV6-3	TRBJ1-1	many	NA	TGTGCCAGCAGCCCCCCCAGAGGGAACACTGAAGCTTTCTTT	CASSPPRGNTEAFF
TRBV5-1	TRBJ2-2	NA	TRBD1	TGCGCCAGCAGCTTGATACCACAGGGGGCGAGCGGGGAGCTGTTTTTT	CASSLIPQGASGELFF
TRBV19	TRBJ2-7	few	NA	TGTGCCAGTAGTTCGAGGACTGACAGATACGAGCAGTACTTC	CASSSRTDRYEQYF
TRBV2	TRBJ2-5	many	TRBD2	TGTGCCAGCAGTGATGGGACTAGCGGGAACCAAGAGACCCAGTACTTC	CASSDGTSGNQETQYF
TRBV6-1	TRBJ2-7	many	TRBD1	TGTGCCAGCAGAGTTGCCGGGACAGGGAGCGACGAGCAGTACTTC	CASRVAGTGSDEQYF
TRBV12-3/TRBV12-4	TRBJ2-1	many	NA	TGTGCCAGCAGTTTAGAAGTTCGGCCACCCATGAGAAATGAGCAGTTCTTC	CASSLEVRPPMRNEQFF
TRBV12-3/TRBV12-4	TRBJ2-3	many	TRBD2	TGTGCCAGCAGTGCCAATAGCGGGAGGGCTTTAGATACGCAGTATTTT	CASSANSGRALDTQYF
TRBV24-1	TRBJ2-5	NA	NA	TGTGCCACTAACCGGGACAACCAAGAGACCCAGTACTTC	CATNRDNQETQYF
TRBV30	TRBJ2-7	many	NA	TGTGCCTGGAGTCCTGGGACCTACGAGCAGTACTTC	CAWSPGTYEQYF
TRBV20-1	TRBJ2-3	NA	NA	TGCAGTGCTAGCCCACCCGACTGGTCTGGCACAGATACGCAGTATTTT	CSASPPDWSGTDTQYF
TRBV6-1	TRBJ1-1	many	TRBD1	TGTGCCAGCAGCGGACTACAGGGGGTCGCTGAAGCTTTCTTT	CASSGLQGVAEAFF
TRBV29-1	TRBJ1-2	NA	TRBD1	TGCAGCGTTGACGACAGGGTATTAAGCGGCTACACCTTC	CSVDDRVLSGYTF
TRBV10-3	TRBJ2-7	NA	NA	TGTGCCATCAGGCGCGGGGACAAGCAGTACTTC	CAIRRGDKQYF
TRBV29-1	TRBJ2-1	NA	NA	TGCAGCGTTGACAGGGAGAGGAGCAATGAGCAGTTCTTC	CSVDRERSNEQFF
TRBV4-1	TRBJ2-5	NA	NA	TGCGCCAGCAGCCAAGAGCGGATGGGGGAAGAGACCCAGTACTTC	CASSQERMGEETQYF
TRBV12-3/TRBV12-4	TRBJ1-1	many	NA	TGTGCCAGCAGTTTGGGGGGCAGAGTGAACACTGAAGCTTTCTTT	CASSLGGRVNTEAFF
TRBV20-1	TRBJ2-3	many	NA	TGCAGTGCCAGAGATCTAGCCCCAACTAGCACAGATACGCAGTATTTT	CSARDLAPTSTDTQYF
TRBV18	TRBJ2-7	many	NA	TGTGCCAGCTCATCGACAGAAGTCTACGAGCAGTACTTC	CASSSTEVYEQYF
TRBV20-1	TRBJ2-4	once	NA	TGCAGTGCTCTGGTAGCGAAAAACATTCAGTACTTC	CSALVAKNIQYF
TRBV11-3	TRBJ2-1	NA	TRBD2	TGTGCCAGTGCTATGGCTAGCGGGGGGGGCAAACACAATGAGCAGTTCTTC	CASAMASGGGKHNEQFF
TRBV19	TRBJ2-1	few	NA	TGTGCCAGTAGTATAGGAAATGAGCAGTTCTTC	CASSIGNEQFF
TRBV14	TRBJ2-3	many	NA	TGTGCCAGCAGCCCCCCGGGAAATACGCAGTATTTT	CASSPPGNTQYF
TRBV20-1	TRBJ2-1	many	NA	TGCAGTGCTGGGGTCGGAGGGAGTATCGGCAATGAGCAGTTCTTC	CSAGVGGSIGNEQFF
TRBV7-9	TRBJ2-3	many	TRBD2	TGTGCCAGCATGGCGGGAGGGGGCACAGATACGCAGTATTTT	CASMAGGGTDTQYF
TRBV12-3/TRBV12-4	TRBJ2-3	many	TRBD2	TGTGCCAGCACCCACCGGGACTACCCAGATACGCAGTATTTT	CASTHRDYPDTQYF
TRBV6-1	TRBJ1-1	many	NA	TGTGCCAGCAGTGAACTGGAAGCTTTCTTT	CASSELEAFF
TRBV27	TRBJ2-1	many	NA	TGTGCCAGCAGTTTAACCGGGACGCAAGGGTACAATGAGCAGTTCTTC	CASSLTGTQGYNEQFF
TRBV3-1	TRBJ2-1	many	TRBD2	TGTGCCAGCAGCCAAGAGGCTAGCGGGAGGGCCGAGCAGTTCTTC	CASSQEASGRAEQFF
TRBV20-1	TRBJ2-7	few	NA	TGCAGTGCTAGAGATGTCGCAGAGGCCACCTACGAGCAGTACTTC	CSARDVAEATYEQYF
TRBV20-1	TRBJ1-1	many	NA	TGCAGTGCTAGAGGTGAGGGATCCCCTGAAGCTTTCTTT	CSARGEGSPEAFF
TRBV6-1	TRBJ1-5	many	NA	TGTGCCAGCACCAGGGGCACCTTGCCCCAGCATTTT	CASTRGTLPQHF
TRBV5-5	TRBJ1-6	NA	TRBD1	TGTGCCAGCAGCTCTGAAGACAGGGGTGGATCACCCCTCCACTTT	CASSSEDRGGSPLHF
TRBV2	TRBJ2-1	many	NA	TGTGCCAGCAGTGTCGGCACTTTATCCTACAATGAGCAGTTCTTC	CASSVGTLSYNEQFF
TRBV2	TRBJ2-2	many	TRBD2	TGTGCCAGCAGTGCTCGTAGCGGGGACACCGGGGAGCTGTTTTTT	CASSARSGDTGELFF
TRBV5-4	TRBJ2-7	few	NA	TGTGCCAGCAGTTTGGTGGGGACCCCCTACGAGCAGTACTTC	CASSLVGTPYEQYF
TRBV6-1	TRBJ2-3	NA	NA	TGTGCCAGCAGTCCCGGGACCGCAGATACGCAGTATTTT	CASSPGTADTQYF
TRBV28	TRBJ2-1	few	TRBD2	TGTGCCAGCACGAGCGGGGCTAGCGGGAGCAATGAGCAGTTCTTC	CASTSGASGSNEQFF
TRBV6-1	TRBJ2-3	few	NA	TGTGCCAGCGACCTGTACGGGGCAGATACGCAGTATTTT	CASDLYGADTQYF
TRBV28	TRBJ1-4	NA	NA	TGTGCCAGCAGTTTTCTCGGGACGGTGACCGCAACTAATGAAAAACTGTTTTTT	CASSFLGTVTATNEKLFF
TRBV12-3/TRBV12-4	TRBJ2-3	few	NA	TGTGCCAGCAGCGGGACTTACACAGATACGCAGTATTTT	CASSGTYTDTQYF
TRBV9	TRBJ2-5	many	NA	TGTGCCAGCAGCGAAACAGGGTCGGGGGAGACCCAGTACTTC	CASSETGSGETQYF
TRBV20-1	TRBJ2-1	many	NA	TGCAGTGCTAGTGCCGGGGGAAATGAGCAGTTCTTC	CSASAGGNEQFF